This TCR beta chain was recovered during a study of blood T cell repertoires in COVID-19. Study context: COVID-19 samples collected from the United States, Italy and Spain covered acute and convalescent phases. The analysed material was cDNA or gDNA that came from T cells, B-cell-depleted T cells, or PBMCs.

In the original processing: Amplification of reference gene primers was used by the study to estimate nucleated cell counts. This table comes from immunoSEQ multiplex PCR, and its TCRdb copy is limited to in-frame clones, with some not included. That table gives V, J and clone size, and the DNA gave D and trimming. The data show 150,000 to 160,000 clones, roughly 80% seen once. Germline CDR1 SGHRS, CDR2 YFSETQ. The CDR3 length is 15 residues. V lost 2 bases to trimming and J lost 6 bases; unmatched junction nucleotides: 7. The clonotype originates from a woman aged 60-75 years with acute or convalescent COVID-19. The chain carries TRBV5-1 and TRBJ1-4; TRBD1 matches 7 bases. Material for sequencing was peripheral blood. CDR3 in amino acids: CASSFGLTGDEKLFF. The CDR3 bases are TGCGCCAGCAGCTTCGGGTTAACAGGGGATGAAAAACTGTTTTTT.